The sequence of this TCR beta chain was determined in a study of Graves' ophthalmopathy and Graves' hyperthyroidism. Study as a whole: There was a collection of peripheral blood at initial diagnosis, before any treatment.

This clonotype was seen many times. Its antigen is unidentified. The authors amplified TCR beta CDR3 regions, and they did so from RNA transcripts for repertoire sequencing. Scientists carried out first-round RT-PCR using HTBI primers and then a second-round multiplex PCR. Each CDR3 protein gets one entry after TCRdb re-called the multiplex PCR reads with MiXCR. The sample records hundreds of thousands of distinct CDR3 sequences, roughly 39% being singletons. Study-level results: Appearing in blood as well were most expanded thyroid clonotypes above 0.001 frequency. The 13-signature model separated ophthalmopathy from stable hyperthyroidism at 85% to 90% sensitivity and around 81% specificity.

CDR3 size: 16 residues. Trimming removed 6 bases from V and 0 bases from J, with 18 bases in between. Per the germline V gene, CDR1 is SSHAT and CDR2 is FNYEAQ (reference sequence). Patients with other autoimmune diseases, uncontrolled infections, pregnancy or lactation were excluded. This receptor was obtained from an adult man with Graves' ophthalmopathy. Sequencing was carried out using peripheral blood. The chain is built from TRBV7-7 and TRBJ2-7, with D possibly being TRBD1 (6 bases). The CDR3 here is CASRNEPGQNSYEQYF. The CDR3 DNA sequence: TGTGCCAGCAGAAACGAACCTGGACAGAACTCCTACGAGCAGTACTTC. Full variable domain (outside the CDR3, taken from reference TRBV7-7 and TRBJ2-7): GAGVSQSPRYKVTKRGQDVTLRCDPISSHATLYWYQQALGQGPEFLTYFNYEAQPDKSGLPSDRFSAERPEGSISTLTIQRTEQRDSAMYRCASRNEPGQNSYEQYFGPGTRLTVT.